A selection of T cell receptor beta chains follows, all from one sample in a study of blood T cell repertoires in COVID-19. Sequencing was performed with immunoSEQ multiplex PCR; in TCRdb, only in-frame clones are kept and a portion is missing. The sample contains roughly 80,000 clones, around 80% of which appear only once. Sequenced: peripheral blood. All receptors come from a man between 60 and 75 years old with active or convalescent COVID-19. The CDR3 runs from the conserved cysteine through the conserved F or W. Each record gives: CDR3 protein, CDR3 DNA, CDR3 length, D gene, clone size, V gene, J gene. A D gene is named only where the DNA matches it firmly. Size values are once, few and many counts, or a class for expanded clones, and some rows have none.

CDR3aa: CASSLDPNPSNEQFF; CDR3nt: TGTGCCAGCAGCTTGGACCCGAACCCGAGCAATGAGCAGTTCTTC; len: 15; d_gene: -; abundance: -; v_gene: TRBV5-4; j_gene: TRBJ2-1
CDR3aa: CASSRDRGFLGYTF; CDR3nt: TGTGCCAGTAGCCGGGACAGGGGATTTCTTGGCTACACCTTC; len: 14; d_gene: TRBD1; abundance: large; v_gene: TRBV19; j_gene: TRBJ1-2
CDR3aa: CASSLARRASGNRETQYF; CDR3nt: TGTGCCAGCAGCTTAGCCCGGAGAGCTAGCGGCAACCGAGAGACCCAGTACTTC; len: 18; d_gene: TRBD2; abundance: -; v_gene: TRBV7-9; j_gene: TRBJ2-5
CDR3aa: CASSLSPGAGGYTF; CDR3nt: TGTGCCAGCAGCTTAAGCCCAGGGGCGGGTGGCTACACCTTC; len: 14; d_gene: -; abundance: -; v_gene: TRBV7-9; j_gene: TRBJ1-2
CDR3aa: CASSGSGGRSYNEQFF; CDR3nt: TGCGCCAGCAGCGGGAGCGGGGGGCGATCCTACAATGAGCAGTTCTTC; len: 16; d_gene: TRBD2; abundance: -; v_gene: TRBV4-1; j_gene: TRBJ2-1
CDR3aa: CASSLGGREGTEAFF; CDR3nt: TGTGCCAGCAGCTTGGGCGGCAGGGAAGGAACTGAAGCTTTCTTT; len: 15; d_gene: -; abundance: -; v_gene: TRBV11-2; j_gene: TRBJ1-1
CDR3aa: CASSYFGGPYEQYF; CDR3nt: TGTGCCAGCAGTTATTTCGGGGGGCCCTACGAGCAGTACTTC; len: 14; d_gene: -; abundance: -; v_gene: TRBV6-2/TRBV6-3; j_gene: TRBJ2-7
CDR3aa: CSARGGQGNTGELFF; CDR3nt: TGCAGCGCCCGGGGGGGACAGGGGAACACCGGGGAGCTGTTTTTT; len: 15; d_gene: -; abundance: -; v_gene: TRBV29-1; j_gene: TRBJ2-2
CDR3aa: CASSLFLGTPEQYNEQFF; CDR3nt: TGTGCCAGCAGCTTATTTCTAGGGACTCCGGAACAATACAATGAGCAGTTCTTC; len: 18; d_gene: -; abundance: -; v_gene: TRBV7-2; j_gene: TRBJ2-1
CDR3aa: CASRGVQARIYGYTF; CDR3nt: TGTGCCAGTAGAGGGGTACAGGCGCGAATCTATGGCTACACCTTC; len: 15; d_gene: -; abundance: few; v_gene: TRBV19; j_gene: TRBJ1-2
CDR3aa: CASSPERRETQYF; CDR3nt: TGTGCCAGCAGTCCCGAGCGTCGGGAGACCCAGTACTTC; len: 13; d_gene: -; abundance: -; v_gene: TRBV6-5; j_gene: TRBJ2-5